This TCR beta chain originates from a study of neurological immune-mediated disorders. The ends were cut back, 1 base at V and 3 bases at J, with 9 bases in the middle. Germline V CDR1 and CDR2: DFQATT, SNEGSKA (reference sequence). This CDR3 is 13 amino acids long. Study results and limitations: The study found no CDR3 amino acid sequences shared by expanded clones across subjects, suggesting private repertoires in all groups. As far as clinical or MRI features were concerned, none was associated with the multiple sclerosis repertoire cluster.

The cDNA was generated by 5'RACE with 10-nucleotide random UMIs. Each CDR3 protein is one row after TCRdb ran MiXCR on the 5' RACE reads. The sample lists around 70,000 distinct CDR3 sequences; 3.2% were seen once. This clonotype has ten or more counts. Its antigen is unknown. Source material: PBMCs. V usage is TRBV20-1 and J usage is TRBJ1-1; D gene unclear. The sequence derives from a woman aged 50 to 65 with multiple sclerosis. The CDR3 region is CSARADQYTEAFF. The CDR3 DNA is TGCAGTGCTAGAGCGGATCAGTACACTGAAGCTTTCTTT.